This TCR beta chain was identified during a study of human T cells and chemical hapten exposure. Trimming took 6 bases from V and 5 from J, leaving 28 bases between them. This CDR3 is built from 18 residues. The germline CDR1 and CDR2 sequences are SEHNR and FQNEAQ (reference sequence). Time point noted: healthy volunteer bleed at 2 weeks. Total RNA was isolated from unfractionated whole blood. In the library, unique molecular identifiers were attached to individual cDNA molecules. In TCRdb, the RACE reads were re-called with MiXCR into one record per CDR3 protein. The top ten clones hold under 6.5% of a sample with 49,000 or so distinct CDR3 sequences, approximately 4.8% of them seen once.

The sequence was collected from a human donor in good health. Some clones in this sample may be carry-over from other donors' samples. Sequencing input: whole blood. The gene calls are TRBV7-9 and TRBJ1-2, with D maybe TRBD1 (5 bases). This CDR3 reads CASRPPPRGPQDRYGYTF. The CDR3 DNA follows: TGTGCCAGCAGACCTCCTCCACGCGGGCCACAGGACCGATATGGCTACACCTTC.